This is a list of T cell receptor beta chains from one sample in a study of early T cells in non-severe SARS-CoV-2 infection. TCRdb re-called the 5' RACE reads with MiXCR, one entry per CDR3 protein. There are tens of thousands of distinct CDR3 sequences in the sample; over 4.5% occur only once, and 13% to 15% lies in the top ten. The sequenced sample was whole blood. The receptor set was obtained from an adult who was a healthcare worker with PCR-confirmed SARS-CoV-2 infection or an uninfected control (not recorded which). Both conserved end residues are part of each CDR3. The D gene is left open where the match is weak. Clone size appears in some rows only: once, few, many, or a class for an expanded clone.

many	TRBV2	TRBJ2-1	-	CASSGGQQDNEQFF	TGTGCCAGCAGTGGTGGGCAGCAAGACAATGAGCAGTTCTTC
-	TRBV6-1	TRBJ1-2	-	CASSSEGTYGYTF	TGTGCCAGCAGTTCGGAGGGGACCTATGGCTACACCTTC
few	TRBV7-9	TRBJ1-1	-	CASSRSDGRGTEAFF	TGTGCCAGCAGCCGTTCGGATGGCAGGGGAACTGAAGCTTTCTTT
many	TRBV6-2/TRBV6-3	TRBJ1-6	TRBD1	CASRYSRGMHSPLHF	TGTGCCAGCAGATACTCCAGGGGGATGCATTCACCCCTCCACTTT
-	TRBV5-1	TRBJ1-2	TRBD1	CASSRGRNRGVSYGYTF	TGCGCCAGCAGCCGAGGCCGAAACAGGGGAGTATCCTATGGCTACACCTTC
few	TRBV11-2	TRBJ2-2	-	CASSLVLVKNTGELFF	TGTGCCAGCAGCTTAGTACTAGTGAAGAACACCGGGGAGCTGTTTTTT
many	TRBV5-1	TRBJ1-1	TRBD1	CASSWGQYTEAFF	TGCGCCAGCAGCTGGGGACAGTACACTGAAGCTTTCTTT
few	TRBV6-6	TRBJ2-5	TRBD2	CASSPAGARETQYF	TGTGCCAGCAGTCCCGCGGGAGCCAGAGAGACCCAGTACTTC
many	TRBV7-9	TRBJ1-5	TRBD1	CASSLVLGQSNQPQHF	TGTGCCAGCAGCTTAGTATTGGGACAGTCAAATCAGCCCCAGCATTTT
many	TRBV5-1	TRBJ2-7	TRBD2	CASSLTSGSEQYF	TGCGCCAGCAGCTTAACTAGCGGGAGCGAGCAGTACTTC
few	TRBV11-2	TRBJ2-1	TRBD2	CASSLGLATFF	TGTGCCAGCAGCCTAGGACTAGCAACCTTCTTC
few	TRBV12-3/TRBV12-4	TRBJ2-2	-	CASSLGRFTGELFF	TGTGCCAGCAGTCTCGGGCGGTTCACCGGGGAGCTGTTTTTT
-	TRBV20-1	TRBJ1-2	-	CSATDREGYGYTF	TGCAGTGCGACGGACAGAGAGGGCTATGGCTACACCTTC
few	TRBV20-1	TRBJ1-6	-	CSARGDPGNSPLHF	TGCAGCGCTAGGGGCGACCCTGGAAATTCACCCCTCCACTTT
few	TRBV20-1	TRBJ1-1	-	CSARRDREAFF	TGCAGTGCTAGGAGGGACCGAGAAGCTTTCTTT
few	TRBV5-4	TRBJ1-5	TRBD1	CASSQGQGFNQPQHF	TGTGCCAGCAGCCAGGGACAGGGCTTCAATCAGCCCCAGCATTTT
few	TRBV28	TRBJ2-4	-	CASSPPGWFQNIQYF	TGTGCCAGCAGTCCCCCAGGATGGTTCCAAAACATTCAGTACTTC
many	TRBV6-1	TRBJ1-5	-	CASSEAGGNQPQHF	TGTGCCAGCAGTGAAGCGGGGGGAAATCAGCCCCAGCATTTT
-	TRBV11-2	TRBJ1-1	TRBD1	CASSLMTGGTEAFF	TGTGCCAGCAGCTTAATGACAGGGGGGACTGAAGCTTTCTTT
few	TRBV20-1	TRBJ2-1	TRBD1	CSARGTPFRDRASYNEQFF	TGCAGTGCTAGAGGTACTCCCTTCCGGGACAGGGCCTCCTACAATGAGCAGTTCTTC
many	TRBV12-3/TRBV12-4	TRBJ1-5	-	CASSFGGGGQPQHF	TGTGCCAGCAGTTTCGGTGGAGGAGGTCAGCCCCAGCATTTT
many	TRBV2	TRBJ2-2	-	CASSEARLNTGELFF	TGTGCCAGCAGTGAAGCGAGACTTAACACCGGGGAGCTGTTTTTT
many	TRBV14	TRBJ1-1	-	CASSLQGPLNTEAFF	TGTGCCAGCAGTCTACAGGGACCGCTGAACACTGAAGCTTTCTTT
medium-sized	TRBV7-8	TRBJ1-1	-	CASSLTTVNTEAFF	TGTGCCAGCAGCTTAACGACAGTCAACACTGAAGCTTTCTTT
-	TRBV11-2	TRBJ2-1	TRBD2	CASSLDLAGGYNEQFF	TGTGCCAGCAGCTTAGATCTAGCGGGGGGGTACAATGAGCAGTTCTTC
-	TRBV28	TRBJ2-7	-	CASSFTPPGTRYEQYF	TGTGCCAGCAGTTTCACCCCCCCGGGTACACGATACGAGCAGTACTTC
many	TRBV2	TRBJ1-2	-	CASTPLTGLSSGYTF	TGTGCCAGCACCCCCCTCACAGGGTTGAGTTCTGGCTACACCTTC
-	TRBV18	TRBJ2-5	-	CASSPIETQYF	TGTGCCAGCTCACCCATAGAGACCCAGTACTTC
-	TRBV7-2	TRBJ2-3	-	CASSLGAGDTQYF	TGTGCCAGCAGCTTAGGGGCTGGGGATACGCAGTATTTT
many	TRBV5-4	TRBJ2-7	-	CASSPEGTRAYEQYF	TGTGCCAGCAGCCCGGAGGGGACCAGGGCCTACGAGCAGTACTTC
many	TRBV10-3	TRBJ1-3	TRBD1	CAIRGQGAPNSGNTIYF	TGTGCCATCAGGGGACAGGGGGCACCAAACTCTGGAAACACCATATATTTT
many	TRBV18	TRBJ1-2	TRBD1	CASSPIPGTGVVGGYTF	TGTGCCAGCTCACCAATTCCCGGGACAGGGGTTGTCGGTGGCTACACCTTC
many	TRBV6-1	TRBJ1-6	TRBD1	CASSSGTDNSPLHF	TGTGCCAGCAGTTCCGGGACAGATAATTCACCCCTCCACTTT
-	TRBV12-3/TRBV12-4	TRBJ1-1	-	CASSFTAPNTEAFF	TGTGCCAGCAGTTTTACAGCCCCGAACACTGAAGCTTTCTTT
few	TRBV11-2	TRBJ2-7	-	CASSLPSSYEQYF	TGTGCCAGCAGCTTACCGAGCTCCTACGAGCAGTACTTC
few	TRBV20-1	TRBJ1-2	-	CSARPGRQAAYGYTF	TGCAGTGCTAGGCCGGGGAGACAGGCCGCCTATGGCTACACCTTC
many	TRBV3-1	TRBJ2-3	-	CASSHFTDTQYF	TGTGCCAGCAGCCACTTCACAGATACGCAGTATTTT
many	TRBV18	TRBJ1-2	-	CASSPDSYGYTF	TGTGCCAGCTCACCAGACAGCTATGGCTACACCTTC
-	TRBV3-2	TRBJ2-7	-	CASSQELLTPNSYEQYF	TGTGCCAGCAGCCAAGAATTATTGACACCGAACTCCTACGAGCAGTACTTC
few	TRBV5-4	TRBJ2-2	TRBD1	CASGRDRDLVNTGELFF	TGTGCCAGCGGAAGGGACAGGGACCTAGTTAACACCGGGGAGCTGTTTTTT
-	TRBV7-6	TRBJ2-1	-	CASSSSASGHNEQFF	TGTGCCAGCAGCTCCAGCGCTTCTGGGCACAATGAGCAGTTCTTC
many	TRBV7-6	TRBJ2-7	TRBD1	CASSSGQGSGYEQYF	TGTGCCAGCAGCTCGGGACAGGGGAGCGGGTACGAGCAGTACTTC
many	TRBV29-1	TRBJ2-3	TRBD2	CSVEAWTSYPDTQYF	TGCAGCGTTGAAGCTTGGACTAGCTATCCAGATACGCAGTATTTT
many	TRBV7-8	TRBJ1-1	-	CASSLVSENTEAFF	TGTGCCAGCAGCTTAGTTTCAGAGAACACTGAAGCTTTCTTT
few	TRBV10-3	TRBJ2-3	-	CAISESYSGTDTQYF	TGTGCCATCAGTGAGTCGTACAGTGGCACAGATACGCAGTATTTT
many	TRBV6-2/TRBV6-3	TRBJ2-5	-	CASSYSGFPKTQYF	TGTGCCAGCAGTTACAGTGGGTTCCCAAAGACCCAGTACTTC
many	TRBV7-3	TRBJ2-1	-	CASSPTVTGYNEQFF	TGTGCCAGCAGCCCAACTGTTACAGGGTACAATGAGCAGTTCTTC
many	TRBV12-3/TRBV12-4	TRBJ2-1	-	CASSPWRREQFF	TGTGCCAGCAGTCCCTGGAGGCGCGAGCAGTTCTTC
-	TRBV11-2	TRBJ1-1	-	CASSPFLGNTEAFF	TGTGCCAGCAGCCCTTTCTTGGGGAACACTGAAGCTTTCTTT
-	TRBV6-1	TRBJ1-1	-	CASSERDNTEAFF	TGTGCCAGCAGTGAGAGGGATAACACTGAAGCTTTCTTT
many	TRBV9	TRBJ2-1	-	CASSVDRTYSYNEQFF	TGTGCCAGCAGCGTAGATAGGACGTACTCCTACAATGAGCAGTTCTTC
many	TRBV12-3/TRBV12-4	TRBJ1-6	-	CASSGRGAYNSPLHF	TGTGCCAGCAGTGGCAGGGGCGCTTATAATTCACCCCTCCACTTT
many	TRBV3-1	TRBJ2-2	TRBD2	CASSSQAGGLSGELFF	TGTGCCAGCAGCTCACAAGCGGGGGGATTGAGCGGGGAGCTGTTTTTT
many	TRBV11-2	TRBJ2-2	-	CASSHVPGELFF	TGTGCCAGCAGCCATGTCCCCGGGGAGCTGTTTTTT
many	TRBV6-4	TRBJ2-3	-	CASSEISGAGTDTQYF	TGTGCCAGCAGTGAGATTTCGGGGGCGGGCACAGATACGCAGTATTTT
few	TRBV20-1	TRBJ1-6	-	CSARETSSYNSPLHF	TGCAGTGCTAGAGAGACGAGCTCCTATAATTCACCCCTCCACTTT
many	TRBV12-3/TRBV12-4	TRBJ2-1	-	CASRIADSGSEQFF	TGTGCCAGCAGGATAGCGGATTCTGGTAGTGAGCAGTTCTTC
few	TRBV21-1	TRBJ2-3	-	CASSPPGITRGDTQYF	TGTGCCAGCAGCCCCCCAGGGATCACGAGAGGAGATACGCAGTATTTT
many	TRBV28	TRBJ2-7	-	CATRDFYYEQYF	TGTGCCACCCGGGACTTTTACTACGAGCAGTACTTC